This T cell receptor (beta chain) was retrieved from a study of graft-versus-host responses after intestinal transplantation. General study points: Levels of circulating GvH clones at their peak were associated with early post-transplant HvG declines. Detected in recipient marrow were GvH clones, some of which were first observed in ileum or blood. When patients had graft-donor T cell macrochimerism, their allografts held high graft-versus-host to host-versus-graft clonal ratios.

Generated by immunoSEQ multiplex PCR, the TCRdb table keeps only in-frame clones and is missing some. Altogether 75,000 to 100,000 clones are present, around nine tenths being singletons, with the ten largest covering roughly 0.17%. A remark on this clone: Antigen unknown.

CDR3 length equals 15 residues. The V gene's germline CDR1 is SGHRS and CDR2 YFSETQ. V shed 0 bases and J shed 8 bases, with 15 bases lying between them. The sequence derives from a human donor who received an intestinal transplant. The input for sequencing was unstimulated CD4+ T cells sorted from spleen or lymph node cells, taken before intestinal transplant. The chain joins TRBV5-1 to TRBJ2-1; D may be TRBD1 (5 bases). The CDR3 is CASSLGQRATDEQFF. The CDR3 bases are TGCGCCAGCAGCTTGGGACAGCGCGCTACTGATGAGCAGTTCTTC.